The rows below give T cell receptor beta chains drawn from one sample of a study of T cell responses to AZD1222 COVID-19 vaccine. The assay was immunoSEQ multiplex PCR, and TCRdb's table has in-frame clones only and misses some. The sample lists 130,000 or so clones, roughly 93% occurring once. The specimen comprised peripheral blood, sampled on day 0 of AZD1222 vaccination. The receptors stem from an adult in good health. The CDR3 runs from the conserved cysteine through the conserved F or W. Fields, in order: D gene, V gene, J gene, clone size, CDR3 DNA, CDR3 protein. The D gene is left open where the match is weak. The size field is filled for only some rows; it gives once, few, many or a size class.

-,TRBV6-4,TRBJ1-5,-,TGTGCCAGCAGCGGGTGCTCCCAACAGGGTCCAAATCAGCCCCAGCATTTT,CASSGCSQQGPNQPQHF
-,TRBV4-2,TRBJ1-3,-,TGTGCCAGCAGCCAAGGACTCTTTGGGGACACCATATATTTT,CASSQGLFGDTIYF
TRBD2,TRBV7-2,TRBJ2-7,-,TGTGCCAGCAGCACACTAGCGGGGTCCGGGGAGCAGTACTTC,CASSTLAGSGEQYF
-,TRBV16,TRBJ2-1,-,TGTGCCAGCAGCCGCTCTAACCCGCTCCTCAATGAGCAGTTCTTC,CASSRSNPLLNEQFF
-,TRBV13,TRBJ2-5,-,TGTGCCAGCAGCTTACTAGCTCAAGAGACCCAGTACTTC,CASSLLAQETQYF
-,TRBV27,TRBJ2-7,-,TGTGCCAGCCGTACCCGGGACACCTACGAGCAGTACTTC,CASRTRDTYEQYF
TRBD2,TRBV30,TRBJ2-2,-,TGTGCCTGGAGTAGCGGGAGAAGCGGGGAGCTGTTTTTT,CAWSSGRSGELFF
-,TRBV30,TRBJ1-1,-,TGTGCCTGGAGTGTATGGGGGATGACTGAAGCTTTCTTT,CAWSVWGMTEAFF
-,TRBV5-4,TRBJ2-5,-,TGTGCCAGCAGAGCCACTTCTCAAGAGACCCAGTACTTC,CASRATSQETQYF
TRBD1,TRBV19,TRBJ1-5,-,TGTGCCAGTAGTGACACCGGGACAGGGATTAACCAGCCCCAGCATTTT,CASSDTGTGINQPQHF
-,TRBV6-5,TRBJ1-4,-,TGTGCCAGCGGAAGCCCGGGACAACCTAATGAAAAACTGTTTTTT,CASGSPGQPNEKLFF
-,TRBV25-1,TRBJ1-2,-,TGTGCCAGCAGTGTCATTGGTGGCTACACCTTC,CASSVIGGYTF
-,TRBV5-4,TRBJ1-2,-,TGTGCCAGCAGTCTGACAGGAATCCGCGGCTACACCTTC,CASSLTGIRGYTF
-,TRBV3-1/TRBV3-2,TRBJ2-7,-,TGTGCCAGCAGCCAAGATATTAGCGTTGGCGACGAGCAGTACTTC,CASSQDISVGDEQYF
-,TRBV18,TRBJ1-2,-,TGTGCCAGCTCACCTAAGGACAGCTTCAACTATGGCTACACCTTC,CASSPKDSFNYGYTF
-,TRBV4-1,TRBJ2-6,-,TGCGCCAGCTCCAGTCAGGGGCTCGGGGCCAACGTCCTGACTTTC,CASSSQGLGANVLTF
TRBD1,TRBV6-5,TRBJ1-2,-,TGTGCCAGCAGTTCCCCGGGACAGGTGTATGGCTACACCTTC,CASSSPGQVYGYTF
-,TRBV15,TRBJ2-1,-,TGTGCCACCAGCAGAGATTTCCGAGGAATTAATGAGCAGTTCTTC,CATSRDFRGINEQFF
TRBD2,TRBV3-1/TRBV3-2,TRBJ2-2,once,TGTGCCAGCAGCCAAGATGGTGTGGTAGGACTAGCGGGGACCGGGGAGCTGTTTTTT,CASSQDGVVGLAGTGELFF
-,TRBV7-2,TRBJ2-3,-,TGTGCCAGCAGCCCCAGACTGGGGGGCGGGATGGAGGCAGATACGCAGTATTTT,CASSPRLGGGMEADTQYF
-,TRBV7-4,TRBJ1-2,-,TGTGCCAGCAGCTTCCCCGGAGGTATTAACTATGGCTACACCTTC,CASSFPGGINYGYTF
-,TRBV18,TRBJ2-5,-,TGTGCCAGCTCACCACCAATTTTAGTGGCGGCCGACGAGACCCAGTACTTC,CASSPPILVAADETQYF
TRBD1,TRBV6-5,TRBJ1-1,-,TGTGCCAGCAGAACTGAGACAGGGGGAAGAGCTTTCTTT,CASRTETGGRAFF
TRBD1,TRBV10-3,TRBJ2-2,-,TGTGCCATCAGTGAGGACAGGGAGATCAGGGAGCTGTTTTTT,CAISEDREIRELFF
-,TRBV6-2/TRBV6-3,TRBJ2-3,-,TGTGCCAGCAGTTACGGGGGGAGCCTTTCCGATACGCAGTATTTT,CASSYGGSLSDTQYF
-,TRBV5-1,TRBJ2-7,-,TGCGCCAGCAGCTTGGGTCAGGGACCATCCTACGAGCAGTACTTC,CASSLGQGPSYEQYF
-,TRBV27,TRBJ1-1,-,TGTGCCAGCATGGGCAGTGATAATGAAGCTTTCTTT,CASMGSDNEAFF
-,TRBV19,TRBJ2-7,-,TGTGCCAGTAGCGGTAAACTAGTAGGATACGAGCAGTACTTC,CASSGKLVGYEQYF
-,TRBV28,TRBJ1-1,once,TGTGCCAGCAGTTTACTGTGGATGCCGAATCAAAGGGGGACTGAAGCTTTCTTT,CASSLLWMPNQRGTEAFF
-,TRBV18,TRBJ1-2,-,TGTGCCAGCTCACCACGGCAAAACACTAACTATGGCTACACCTTC,CASSPRQNTNYGYTF
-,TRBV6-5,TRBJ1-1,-,TGTGCCAGCAGTTATTTTGAGGGATCGGACACTGAAGCTTTCTTT,CASSYFEGSDTEAFF
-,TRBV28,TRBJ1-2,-,TGTGCCAGCAGTCCCCTTACGGCGAACTATGGCTACACCTTC,CASSPLTANYGYTF
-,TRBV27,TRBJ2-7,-,TGTGCCAGCAGTTTGGGGGCCTCGACAGCGGCCTCCTACGAGCAGTACTTC,CASSLGASTAASYEQYF
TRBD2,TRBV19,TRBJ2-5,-,TGTGCCAGTAGTATAGCTCCCCTAGCGGGAGTGGGAGAGACCCAGTACTTC,CASSIAPLAGVGETQYF